This T cell receptor (beta chain) was recovered during a study of blood T cell repertoires in COVID-19. Study information: Samples taken during acute and convalescent COVID-19 were collected in the United States, Italy and Spain. T cells, B-cell-depleted T cells, or PBMCs supplied cDNA or gDNA.

Original data processing: Reference gene primer amplification in the assay estimated nucleated cell counts. The method was immunoSEQ multiplex PCR; TCRdb's version includes in-frame clones alone and lacks a portion of them. V, J and clone size were drawn from that table, and D and trimming were deduced from the DNA. The table includes 43,000 or so clones, roughly four fifths detected once. The CDR3 is 12 residues long. Germline lookup yields CDR1 GTSNPN and CDR2 SVGIG (reference sequence). Trimming shortened V by 0 bases and J by 1 base, and 4 bases separated the two germline ends. Sequencing was carried out using peripheral blood. The genes are TRBV30 and TRBJ2-7; D is unresolved. The receptor's source is a man between 60 and 70 years old with active COVID-19. CDR3 amino acids: CAWSVQSYEQYF. The CDR3, as DNA: TGTGCCTGGAGTGTGCAGTCCTACGAGCAGTACTTC.